A single T cell receptor (beta chain) is shown here with its context. What it binds is not known. Sequencing was performed with immunoSEQ multiplex PCR; in TCRdb, only in-frame clones are kept and a portion is missing. This sample has 140,000 to 150,000 clones, with roughly 90% found just once. Germline assignment: CDR1 SNHLY and CDR2 FYNNEI. Trimming took 6 bases from V and 7 from J; bases not matched to a gene: 13. CDR3 length: 16 residues. These data belong to a study of T cell responses to AZD1222 COVID-19 vaccine. Overall study results and limits: At baseline, just a handful of AZD1222 recipients tested seropositive. Nearly half of spike-specific TCRs reportedly target unmutated variant regions.

This TCR was recovered from an adult in good health. The chain uses TRBV2 and TRBJ2-5, with 11 bases identical to TRBD1. The sequenced sample was peripheral blood, obtained on day 0 of AZD1222 vaccination. The CDR3 region has the DNA TGTGCCAGCAGGAGGGTAGGACAGGGGGCCGCCCGGACCCAGTACTTC. Translation gives CASRRVGQGAARTQYF.